The clone carrying this T cell receptor (beta chain) was counted at least ten times. The sample comes from a study of beta chain features in type 1 diabetes. In the study overall: Sorted cells numbering under 110 million were examined across all samples.

The CDR3 has 12 amino acids. From germline, CDR1 is SGHTA and CDR2 FQGNSA. The V segment lost 5 bases and the J segment 5 bases; nucleotides outside the gene matches: 3. What was sequenced were expressed TCRB transcripts, since all of the isolated RNA had been reverse transcribed. Libraries were prepared by immunoSEQ multiplex PCR; TCRdb keeps only in-frame clonotypes and omits some of them. The table includes under 250,000 clones, about 14% detected once. Sequenced: naive CD4+ T cells from blood. The rearrangement joins TRBV7-2 to TRBJ2-7, with TRBD1 identical over 7 bases. This TCR was sampled from a middle-aged woman in good health. The CDR3 DNA reads as TGTGCCAGCAGCATACAGGGGAACGAGCAGTACTTC. It encodes CASSIQGNEQYF. Together with reference TRBV7-2 and TRBJ2-7, the CDR3 gives the full variable domain: GAGVSQSPSNKVTEKGKDVELRCDPISGHTALYWYRQSLGQGLEFLIYFQGNSAPDKSGLPSDRFSAERTGGSVSTLTIQRTQQEDSAVYLCASSIQGNEQYFGPGTRLTVT.